The clone carrying this T cell receptor (beta chain) was seen repeatedly, ten times or more. This specimen belongs to a study of low-dose radiotherapy and immunotherapy resistance in tumors. The sample's time point: after trial treatment. Treatment: LDRT plus nivolumab, ipilimumab, low-dose cyclophosphamide and aspirin (RACIN trial). This CDR3 is 14 amino acids long. V lost 2 bases, J lost 5 bases, and 12 bases lay in between. Germline V lookup: CDR1 SGHVS, CDR2 FNYEAQ. cDNA synthesis used a TRAV/TRBV-specific primer set for both chains. The authors ran 15 to 20 PCR cycles to amplify TCRs with a constant-region primer and V-primer adapter. Each CDR3 protein is one row after TCRdb ran MiXCR on the reads. The top ten hold approximately 6.7% of the sample, which has around 60,000 distinct CDR3 sequences, 20% to 25% seen once.

The sample in question was PBMCs, obtained after low-dose radiotherapy plus immunotherapy. This sequence originates from a male donor with prostate cancer. The chain has TRBV7-6 and TRBJ2-5; D is unresolved. As DNA, the CDR3 is TGTGCCAGCAGCTTAACGGCCATAGGGGAGACCCAGTACTTC. Amino acid sequence: CASSLTAIGETQYF. Looking up the rest from reference TRBV7-6 and TRBJ2-5 gives the full variable domain: GAGVSQSPRYKVTKRGQDVALRCDPISGHVSLYWYRQALGQGPEFLTYFNYEAQQDKSGLPNDRFSAERPEGSISTLTIQRTEQRDSAMYRCASSLTAIGETQYFGPGTRLLVL.